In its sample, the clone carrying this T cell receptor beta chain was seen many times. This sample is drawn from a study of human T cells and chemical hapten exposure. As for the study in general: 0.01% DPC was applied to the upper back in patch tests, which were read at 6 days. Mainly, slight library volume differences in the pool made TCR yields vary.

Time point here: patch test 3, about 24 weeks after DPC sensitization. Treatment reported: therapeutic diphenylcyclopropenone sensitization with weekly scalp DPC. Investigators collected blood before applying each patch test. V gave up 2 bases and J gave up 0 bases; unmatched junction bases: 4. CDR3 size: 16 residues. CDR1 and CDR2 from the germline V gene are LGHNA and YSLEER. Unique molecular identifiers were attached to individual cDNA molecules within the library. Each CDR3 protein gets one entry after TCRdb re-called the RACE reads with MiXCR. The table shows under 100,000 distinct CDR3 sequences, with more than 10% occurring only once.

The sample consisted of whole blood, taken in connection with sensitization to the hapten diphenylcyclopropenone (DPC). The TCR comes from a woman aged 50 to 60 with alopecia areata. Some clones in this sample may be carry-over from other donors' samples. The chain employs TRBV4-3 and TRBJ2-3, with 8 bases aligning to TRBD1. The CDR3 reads CASSQQGAYSTDTQYF. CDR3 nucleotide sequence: TGCGCCAGCAGCCAACAGGGGGCATATAGCACAGATACGCAGTATTTT.